This T cell receptor beta chain was identified during a study of cytomegalovirus exposure and HLA in healthy donors. The study's findings and limits: V- and J-gene trimming in TCR beta was tied to a missense DCLRE1C variant by an analysis performed later. In a later analysis, a genetic analysis reported fewer productive-TCR N-insertions in an Asian-associated ancestry cluster than the cohort average.

In the PCR, 60 Vbeta and 13 Jbeta primers were used. Sequencing used immunoSEQ multiplex PCR; TCRdb keeps in-frame clones, though not all of them. The sample holds fewer than 200,000 clones. In the case of this clone: Antigen: not known. The identical CDR3 is also encoded by other nucleotide sequences in the sample.

The source is a young man in good health and CMV-seronegative. Sample: PBMCs.

The CDR3 DNA is TGTGCCAGCAGTGAGCAGGGGGAGACCCAGTACTTC. Protein product: CASSEQGETQYF. This chain uses TRBV6-1 with TRBJ2-5; D is possibly TRBD1 (6 bases). The germline gives CDR1 MNHNS, CDR2 SASEGT. The CDR3 runs 12 residues. V lost 3 bases, J lost 5 bases, and 7 bases lay in between.